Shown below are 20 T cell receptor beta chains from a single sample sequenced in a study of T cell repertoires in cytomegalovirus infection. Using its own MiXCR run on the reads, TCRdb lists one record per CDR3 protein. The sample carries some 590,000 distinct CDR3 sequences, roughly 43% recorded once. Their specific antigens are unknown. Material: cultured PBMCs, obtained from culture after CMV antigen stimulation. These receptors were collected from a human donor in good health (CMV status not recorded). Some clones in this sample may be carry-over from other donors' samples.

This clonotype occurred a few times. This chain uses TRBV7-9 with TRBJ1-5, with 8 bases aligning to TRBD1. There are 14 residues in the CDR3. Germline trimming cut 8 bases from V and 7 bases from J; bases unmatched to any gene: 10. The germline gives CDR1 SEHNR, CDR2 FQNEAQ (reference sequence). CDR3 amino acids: CASGPQGAGQPQHF. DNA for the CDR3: TGTGCCAGCGGACCCCAGGGGGCAGGGCAGCCCCAGCATTTT.

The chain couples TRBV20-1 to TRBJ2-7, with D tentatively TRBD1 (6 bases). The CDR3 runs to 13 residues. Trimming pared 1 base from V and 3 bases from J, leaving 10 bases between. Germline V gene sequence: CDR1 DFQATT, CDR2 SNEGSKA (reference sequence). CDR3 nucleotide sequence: TGCAGTGCTAGAGCAACAGGGAACTACGAGCAGTACTTC. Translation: CSARATGNYEQYF.

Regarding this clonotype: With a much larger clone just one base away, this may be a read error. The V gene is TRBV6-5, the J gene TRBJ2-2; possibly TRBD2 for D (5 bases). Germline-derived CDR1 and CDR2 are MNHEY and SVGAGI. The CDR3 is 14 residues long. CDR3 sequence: CASSEYAPTGELLF. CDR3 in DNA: TGTGCCAGCAGTGAATATGCGCCCACCGGGGAGCTGTTGTTT.

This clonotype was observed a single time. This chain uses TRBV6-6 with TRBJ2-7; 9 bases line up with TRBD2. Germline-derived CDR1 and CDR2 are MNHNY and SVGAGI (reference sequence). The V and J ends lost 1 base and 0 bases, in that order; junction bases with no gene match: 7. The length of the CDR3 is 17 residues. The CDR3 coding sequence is TGTGCCAGCAGTTACTTGGCTAGCGGGATCAGCTCCTACGAGCAGTACTTC. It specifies CASSYLASGISSYEQYF.

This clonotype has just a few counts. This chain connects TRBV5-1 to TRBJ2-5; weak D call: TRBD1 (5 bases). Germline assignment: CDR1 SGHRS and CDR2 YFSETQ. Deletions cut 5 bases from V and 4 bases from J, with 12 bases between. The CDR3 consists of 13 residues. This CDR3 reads CASRVGQGETQYF. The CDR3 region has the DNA TGCGCCAGCAGAGTAGGACAAGGAGAGACCCAGTACTTC.

The DNA of the CDR3 is TGTGCCAGCAGTAGGGGAGCGATAGAGACCCAGTACTTC. It codes for CASSRGAIETQYF. The V and J genes are TRBV12-3 or TRBV12-4 and TRBJ2-5; D assignment may be TRBD1 or TRBD2 (5 bases each). CDR3 length: 13 amino acids. V was trimmed by 5 bases and J by 4 bases, leaving 11 bases between them.

The CDR3 nucleotides read TGTGCCAGCAGTTACTCGGGCAGCGTGCGGGACACTGAAGCTTTCTTT. Its translation: CASSYSGSVRDTEAFF. V and J are TRBV6-5 and TRBJ1-1; D not resolved. The CDR3 is 16 residues long. The V and J ends lost 0 bases and 3 bases respectively, with 14 bases between them. Germline CDR1 MNHEY, CDR2 SVGAGI.

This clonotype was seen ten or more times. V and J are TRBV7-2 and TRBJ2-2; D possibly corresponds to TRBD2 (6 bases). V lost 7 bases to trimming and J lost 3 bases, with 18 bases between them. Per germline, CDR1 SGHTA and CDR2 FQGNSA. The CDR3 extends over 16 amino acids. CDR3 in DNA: TGTGCCAGCACCACGAAGGGTAGCGGCTACACCGGGGAGCTGTTTTTT. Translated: CASTTKGSGYTGELFF.

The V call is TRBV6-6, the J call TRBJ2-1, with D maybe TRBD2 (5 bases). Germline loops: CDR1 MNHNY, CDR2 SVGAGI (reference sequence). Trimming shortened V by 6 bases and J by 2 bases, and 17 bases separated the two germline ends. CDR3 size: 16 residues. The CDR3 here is CASRIRTGVAYNEQFF. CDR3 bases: TGTGCCAGCAGAATTAGGACTGGAGTCGCCTACAATGAGCAGTTCTTC.

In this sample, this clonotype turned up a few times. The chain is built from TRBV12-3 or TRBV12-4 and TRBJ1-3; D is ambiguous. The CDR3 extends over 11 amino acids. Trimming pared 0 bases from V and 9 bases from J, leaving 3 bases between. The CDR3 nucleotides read TGTGCCAGCAGTTTAGCGGGCACCATATATTTT. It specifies CASSLAGTIYF.

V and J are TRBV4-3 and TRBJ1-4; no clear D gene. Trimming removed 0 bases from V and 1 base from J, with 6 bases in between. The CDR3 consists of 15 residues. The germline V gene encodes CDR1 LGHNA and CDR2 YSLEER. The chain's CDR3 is CASSQDLLTNEKLFF. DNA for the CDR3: TGCGCCAGCAGCCAAGATTTGTTAACTAATGAAAAACTGTTTTTT.

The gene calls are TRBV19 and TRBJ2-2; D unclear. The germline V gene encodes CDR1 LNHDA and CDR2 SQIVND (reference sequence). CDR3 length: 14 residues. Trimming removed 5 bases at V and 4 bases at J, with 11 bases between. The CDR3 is CASSPMDRTGELFF. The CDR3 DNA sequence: TGTGCCAGTAGTCCCATGGATCGCACCGGGGAGCTGTTTTTT.

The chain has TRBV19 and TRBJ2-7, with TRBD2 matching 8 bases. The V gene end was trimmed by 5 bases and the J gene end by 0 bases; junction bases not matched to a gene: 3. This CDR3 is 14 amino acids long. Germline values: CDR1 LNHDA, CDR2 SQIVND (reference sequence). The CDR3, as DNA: TGTGCCAGTAGTCCGGGACTAGGCTCCTACGAGCAGTACTTC. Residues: CASSPGLGSYEQYF.

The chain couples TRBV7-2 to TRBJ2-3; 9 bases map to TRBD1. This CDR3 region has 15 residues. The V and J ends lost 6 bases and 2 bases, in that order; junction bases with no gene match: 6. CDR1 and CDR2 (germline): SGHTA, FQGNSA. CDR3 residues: CASRITGGPTDTQYF. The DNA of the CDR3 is TGTGCCAGCAGAATAACAGGGGGCCCCACAGATACGCAGTATTTT. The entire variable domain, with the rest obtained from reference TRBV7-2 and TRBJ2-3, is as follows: GAGVSQSPSNKVTEKGKDVELRCDPISGHTALYWYRQSLGQGLEFLIYFQGNSAPDKSGLPSDRFSAERTGGSVSTLTIQRTQQEDSAVYLCASRITGGPTDTQYFGPGTRLTVL.

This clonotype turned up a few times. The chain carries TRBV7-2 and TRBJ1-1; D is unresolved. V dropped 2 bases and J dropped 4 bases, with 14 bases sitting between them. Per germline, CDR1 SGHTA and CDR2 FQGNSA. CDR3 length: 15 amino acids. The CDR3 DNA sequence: TGTGCCAGCAGCTTATTTTACGGGATTGGCACTGAAGCTTTCTTT. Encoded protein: CASSLFYGIGTEAFF.

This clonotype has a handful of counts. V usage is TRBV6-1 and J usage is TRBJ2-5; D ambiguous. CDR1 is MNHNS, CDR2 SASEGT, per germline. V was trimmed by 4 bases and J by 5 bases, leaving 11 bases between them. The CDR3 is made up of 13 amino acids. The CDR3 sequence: CASSATFLETQYF. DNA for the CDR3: TGTGCCAGCAGTGCAACGTTCCTTGAGACCCAGTACTTC.

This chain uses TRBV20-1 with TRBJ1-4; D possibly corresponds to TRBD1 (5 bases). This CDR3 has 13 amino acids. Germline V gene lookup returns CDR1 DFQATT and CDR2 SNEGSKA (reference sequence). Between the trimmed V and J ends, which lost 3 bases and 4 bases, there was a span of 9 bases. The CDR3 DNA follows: TGCAGTGCTAGCGGGGCATATAATGAAAAACTGTTTTTT. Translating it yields CSASGAYNEKLFF.

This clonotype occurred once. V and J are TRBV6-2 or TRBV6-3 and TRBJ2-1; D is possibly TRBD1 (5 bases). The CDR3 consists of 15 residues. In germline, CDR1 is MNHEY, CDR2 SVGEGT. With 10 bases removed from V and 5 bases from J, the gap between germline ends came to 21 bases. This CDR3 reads CANTIQERGHNEQFF. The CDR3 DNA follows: TGTGCCAACACTATACAGGAGCGAGGCCACAATGAGCAGTTCTTC.

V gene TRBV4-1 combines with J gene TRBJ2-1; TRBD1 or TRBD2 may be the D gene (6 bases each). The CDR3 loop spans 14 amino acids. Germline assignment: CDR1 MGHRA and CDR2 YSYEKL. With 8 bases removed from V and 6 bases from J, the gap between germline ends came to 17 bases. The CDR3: CASRRIGGRNEQFF. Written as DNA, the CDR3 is TGCGCCAGCCGTCGGATCGGGGGCCGCAATGAGCAGTTCTTC.

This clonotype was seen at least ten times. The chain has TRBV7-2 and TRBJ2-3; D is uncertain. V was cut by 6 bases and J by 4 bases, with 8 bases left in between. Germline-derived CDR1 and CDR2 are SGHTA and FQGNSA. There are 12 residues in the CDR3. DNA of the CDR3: TGTGCCAGCAGTCCGCAGGCAGATACGCAGTATTTT. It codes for CASSPQADTQYF.